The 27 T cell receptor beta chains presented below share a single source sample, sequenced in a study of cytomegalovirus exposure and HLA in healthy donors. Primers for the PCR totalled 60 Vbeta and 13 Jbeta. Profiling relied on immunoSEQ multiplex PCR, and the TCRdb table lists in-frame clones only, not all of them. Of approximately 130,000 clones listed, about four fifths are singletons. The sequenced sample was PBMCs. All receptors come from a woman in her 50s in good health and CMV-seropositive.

CDR3 residues: CASSLGRGRVETQYF. The CDR3 DNA is TGTGCCAGCAGTTTAGGGCGGGGGAGGGTAGAGACCCAGTACTTC. The chain recombines TRBV28 with TRBJ2-5, with TRBD2 matching 7 bases. Per germline, CDR1 MDHEN and CDR2 SYDVKM. J gave up 4 bases and V 2 bases, and 7 bases lay outside the gene matches. The CDR3 has 15 residues.

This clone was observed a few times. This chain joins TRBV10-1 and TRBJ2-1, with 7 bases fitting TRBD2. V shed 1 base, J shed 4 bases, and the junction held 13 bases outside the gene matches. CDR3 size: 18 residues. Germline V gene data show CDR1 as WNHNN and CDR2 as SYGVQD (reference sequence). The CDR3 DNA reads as TGCGCCAGCAGTGAGTTTGGCCCCTGCCTAGCGGTTTACAATGAGCAGTTCTTC. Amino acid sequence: CASSEFGPCLAVYNEQFF.

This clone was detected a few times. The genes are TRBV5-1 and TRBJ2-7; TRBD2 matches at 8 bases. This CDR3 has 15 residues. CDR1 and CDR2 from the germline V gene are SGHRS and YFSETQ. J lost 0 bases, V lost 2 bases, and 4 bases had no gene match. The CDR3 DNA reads TGCGCCAGCAGCTTCCTAGCGGGCCCCTCCTACGAGCAGTACTTC. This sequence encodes CASSFLAGPSYEQYF. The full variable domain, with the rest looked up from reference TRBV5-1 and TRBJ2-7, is KAGVTQTPRYLIKTRGQQVTLSCSPISGHRSVSWYQQTPGQGLQFLFEYFSETQRNKGNFPGRFSGRQFSNSRSEMNVSTLELGDSALYLCASSFLAGPSYEQYFGPGTRLTVT.

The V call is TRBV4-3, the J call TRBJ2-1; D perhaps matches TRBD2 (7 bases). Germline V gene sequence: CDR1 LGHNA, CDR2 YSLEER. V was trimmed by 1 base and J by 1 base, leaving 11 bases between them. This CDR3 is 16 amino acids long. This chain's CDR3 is CASSQAAGASYNEQFF. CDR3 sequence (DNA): TGCGCCAGCAGCCAAGCCGCGGGGGCTTCCTACAATGAGCAGTTCTTC.

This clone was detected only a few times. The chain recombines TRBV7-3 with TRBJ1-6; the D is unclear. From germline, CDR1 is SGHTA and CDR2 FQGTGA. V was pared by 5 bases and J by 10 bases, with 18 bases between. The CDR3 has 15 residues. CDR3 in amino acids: CASSPQPSAGSPLHF. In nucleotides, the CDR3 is TGTGCCAGCAGCCCGCAGCCCTCCGCGGGGTCACCCCTCCACTTT.

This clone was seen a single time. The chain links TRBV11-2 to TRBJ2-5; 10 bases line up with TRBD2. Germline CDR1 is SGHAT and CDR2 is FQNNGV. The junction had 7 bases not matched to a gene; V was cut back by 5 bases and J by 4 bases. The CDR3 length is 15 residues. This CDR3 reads CASSTLLAGVETQYF. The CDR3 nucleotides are TGTGCCAGCAGCACTCTTCTAGCGGGAGTAGAGACCCAGTACTTC.

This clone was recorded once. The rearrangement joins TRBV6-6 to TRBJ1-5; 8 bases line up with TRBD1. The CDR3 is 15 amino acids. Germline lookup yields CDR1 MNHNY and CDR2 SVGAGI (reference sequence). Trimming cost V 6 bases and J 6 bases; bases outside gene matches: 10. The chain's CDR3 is CASSLQGGQVQPQHF. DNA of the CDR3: TGTGCCAGCAGCTTACAGGGGGGTCAGGTTCAGCCCCAGCATTTT.

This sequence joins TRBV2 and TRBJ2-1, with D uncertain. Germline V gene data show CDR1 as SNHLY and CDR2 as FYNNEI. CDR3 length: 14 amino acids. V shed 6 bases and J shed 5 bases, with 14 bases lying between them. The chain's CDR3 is CASSQPGEHNEQFF. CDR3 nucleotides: TGTGCCAGCAGCCAACCTGGAGAACACAATGAGCAGTTCTTC.

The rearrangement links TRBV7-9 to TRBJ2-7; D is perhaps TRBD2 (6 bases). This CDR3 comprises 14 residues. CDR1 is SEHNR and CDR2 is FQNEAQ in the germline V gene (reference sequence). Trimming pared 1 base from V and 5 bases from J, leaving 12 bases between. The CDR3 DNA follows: TGTGCCAGCAGCTTAGACGGGAGTTTACACGAGCAGTACTTC. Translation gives CASSLDGSLHEQYF. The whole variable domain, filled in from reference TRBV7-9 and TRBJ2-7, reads DTGVSQNPRHKITKRGQNVTFRCDPISEHNRLYWYRQTLGQGPEFLTYFQNEAQLEKSRLLSDRFSAERPKGSFSTLEIQRTEQGDSAMYLCASSLDGSLHEQYFGPGTRLTVT.

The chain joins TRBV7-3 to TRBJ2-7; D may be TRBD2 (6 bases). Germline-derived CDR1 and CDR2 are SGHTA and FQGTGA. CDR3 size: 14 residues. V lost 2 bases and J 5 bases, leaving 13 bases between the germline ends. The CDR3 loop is CASSLVGDFNEQYF. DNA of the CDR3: TGTGCCAGCAGCTTAGTTGGGGACTTTAACGAGCAGTACTTC. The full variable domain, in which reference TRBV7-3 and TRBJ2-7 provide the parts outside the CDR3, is GAGVSQTPSNKVTEKGKYVELRCDPISGHTALYWYRQSLGQGPEFLIYFQGTGAADDSGLPNDRFFAVRPEGSVSTLKIQRTERGDSAVYLCASSLVGDFNEQYFGPGTRLTVT.

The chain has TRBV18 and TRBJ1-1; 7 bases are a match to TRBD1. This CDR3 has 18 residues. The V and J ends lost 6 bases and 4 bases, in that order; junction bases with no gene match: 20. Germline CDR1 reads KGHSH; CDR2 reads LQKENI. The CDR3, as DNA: TGTGCCAGCTCGCCTCTTTCCACAGGGGTTATGATCGGCACTGAAGCTTTCTTT. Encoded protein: CASSPLSTGVMIGTEAFF.

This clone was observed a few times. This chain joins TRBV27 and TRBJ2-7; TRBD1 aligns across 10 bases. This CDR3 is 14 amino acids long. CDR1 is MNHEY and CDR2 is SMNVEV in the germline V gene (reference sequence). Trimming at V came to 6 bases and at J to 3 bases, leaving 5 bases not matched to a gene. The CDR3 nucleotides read TGTGCCAGCAGCGGGACAGGGGTAGGCTACGAGCAGTACTTC. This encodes CASSGTGVGYEQYF.

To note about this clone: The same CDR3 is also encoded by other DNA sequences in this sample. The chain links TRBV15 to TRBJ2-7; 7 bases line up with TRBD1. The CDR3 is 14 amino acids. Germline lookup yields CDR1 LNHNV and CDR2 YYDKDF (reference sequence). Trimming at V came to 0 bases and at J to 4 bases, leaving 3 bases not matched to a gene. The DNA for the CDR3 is TGTGCCACCAGCAGAGAAGGGGGCTCTTACGAGCAGTACTTC. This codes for CATSREGGSYEQYF.

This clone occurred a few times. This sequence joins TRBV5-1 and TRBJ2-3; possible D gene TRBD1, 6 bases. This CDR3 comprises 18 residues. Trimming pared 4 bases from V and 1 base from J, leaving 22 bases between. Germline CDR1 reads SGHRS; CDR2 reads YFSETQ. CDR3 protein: CASSGGFGVHSRTDTQYF. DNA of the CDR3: TGCGCCAGCAGCGGGGGCTTTGGGGTGCACAGTCGCACAGATACGCAGTATTTT.

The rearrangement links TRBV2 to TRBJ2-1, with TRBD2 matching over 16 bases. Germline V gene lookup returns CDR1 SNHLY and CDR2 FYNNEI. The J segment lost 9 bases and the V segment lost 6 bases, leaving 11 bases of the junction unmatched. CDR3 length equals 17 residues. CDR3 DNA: TGTGCCAGCAGACCACCGGGACTAGCGGGAGGGCCCGCTGAGCAGTTCTTC. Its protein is CASRPPGLAGGPAEQFF.

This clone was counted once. The CDR3 nucleotides read TGTGCCAGCAGAAGGACTAGCGGGAGGTCTTCGGATACGCAGTATTTT. Translation gives CASRRTSGRSSDTQYF. The chain is built from TRBV2 and TRBJ2-3, with 14 bases matching TRBD2. After removal of 6 bases from V and 6 bases from J, the junction contained 8 bases not matched to a gene. CDR3 length equals 16 residues. CDR1 is SNHLY, CDR2 FYNNEI, per germline.

The chain's CDR3 is CASTGSGTDTQYF. CDR3 in DNA: TGTGCCTCAACGGGGAGCGGCACAGATACGCAGTATTTT. The gene calls are TRBV10-3 and TRBJ2-3, with D possibly TRBD2 on 5 matching bases. Trimming shortened V by 11 bases and J by 1 base, and 13 bases separated the two germline ends. The CDR3 spans 13 residues. Germline V gives CDR1 ENHRY, CDR2 SYGVKD.

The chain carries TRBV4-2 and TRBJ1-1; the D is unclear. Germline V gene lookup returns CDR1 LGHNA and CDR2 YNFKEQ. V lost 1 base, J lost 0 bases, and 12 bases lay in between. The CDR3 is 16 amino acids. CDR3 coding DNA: TGTGCCAGCAGCCAAGCCTGGTCGGTTCTGAACACTGAAGCTTTCTTT. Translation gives CASSQAWSVLNTEAFF.

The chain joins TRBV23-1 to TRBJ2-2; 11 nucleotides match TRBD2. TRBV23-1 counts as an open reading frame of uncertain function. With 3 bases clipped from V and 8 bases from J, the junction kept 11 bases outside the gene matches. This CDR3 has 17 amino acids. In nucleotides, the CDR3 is TGCGCCAGCAGTCATAGGGGGACTAGCGGAGTCCTTGGGGAGCTGTTTTTT. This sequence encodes CASSHRGTSGVLGELFF.

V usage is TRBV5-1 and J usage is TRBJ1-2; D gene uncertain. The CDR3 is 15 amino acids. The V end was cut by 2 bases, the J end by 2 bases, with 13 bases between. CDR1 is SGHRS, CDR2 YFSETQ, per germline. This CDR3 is CASSFGGMGNYGYTF. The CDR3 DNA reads TGCGCCAGCAGCTTCGGAGGGATGGGGAACTATGGCTACACCTTC.

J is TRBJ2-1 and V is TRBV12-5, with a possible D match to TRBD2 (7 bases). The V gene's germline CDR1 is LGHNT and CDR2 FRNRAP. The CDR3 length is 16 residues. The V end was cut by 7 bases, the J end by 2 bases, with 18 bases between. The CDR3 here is CASAFLGGPAYNEQFF. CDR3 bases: TGTGCTAGTGCCTTCCTCGGGGGGCCTGCCTACAATGAGCAGTTCTTC.

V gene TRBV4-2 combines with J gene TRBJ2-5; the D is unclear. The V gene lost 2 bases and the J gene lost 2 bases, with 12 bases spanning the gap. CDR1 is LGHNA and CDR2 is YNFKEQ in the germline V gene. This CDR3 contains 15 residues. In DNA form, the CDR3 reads TGTGCCAGCAGCCAACCGTCATCCGGGCAAGAGACCCAGTACTTC. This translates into CASSQPSSGQETQYF.

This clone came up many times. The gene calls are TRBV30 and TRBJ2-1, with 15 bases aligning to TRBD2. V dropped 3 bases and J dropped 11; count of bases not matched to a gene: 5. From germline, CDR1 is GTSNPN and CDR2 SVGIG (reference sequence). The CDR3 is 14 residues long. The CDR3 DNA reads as TGTGCCTGGAGGGCGGGACTAGCGGGGGGTAAGCAGTTCTTC. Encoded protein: CAWRAGLAGGKQFF.

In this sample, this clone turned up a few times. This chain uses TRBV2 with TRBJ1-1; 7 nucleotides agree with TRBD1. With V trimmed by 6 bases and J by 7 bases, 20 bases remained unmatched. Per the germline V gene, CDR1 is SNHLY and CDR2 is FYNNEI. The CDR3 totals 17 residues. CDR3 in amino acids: CASRRTTDRAEQDEAFF. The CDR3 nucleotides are TGTGCCAGCAGGAGGACGACCGACAGGGCTGAACAGGATGAAGCTTTCTTT.

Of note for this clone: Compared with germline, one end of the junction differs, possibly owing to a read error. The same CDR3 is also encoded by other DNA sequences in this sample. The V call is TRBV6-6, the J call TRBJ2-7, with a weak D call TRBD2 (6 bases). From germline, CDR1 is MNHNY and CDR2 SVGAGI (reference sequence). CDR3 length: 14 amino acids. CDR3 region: CATQSSAGPYEQYF. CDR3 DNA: TGCGCTACTCAATCTAGCGCCGGACCCTACGAGCAGTACTTC.

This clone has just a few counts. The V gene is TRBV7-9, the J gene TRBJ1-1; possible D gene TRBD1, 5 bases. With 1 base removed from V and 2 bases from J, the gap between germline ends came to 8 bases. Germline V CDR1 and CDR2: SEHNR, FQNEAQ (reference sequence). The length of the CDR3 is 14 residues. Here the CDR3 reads CASSLVRGNTEAFF. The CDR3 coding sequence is TGTGCCAGCAGCTTAGTAAGGGGAAACACTGAAGCTTTCTTT.

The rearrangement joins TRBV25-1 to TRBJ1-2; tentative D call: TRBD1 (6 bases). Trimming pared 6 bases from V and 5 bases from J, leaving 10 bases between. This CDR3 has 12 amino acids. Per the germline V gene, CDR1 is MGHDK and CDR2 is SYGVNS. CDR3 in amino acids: CASRGGDYGYTF. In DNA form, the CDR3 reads TGTGCCAGCAGAGGGGGTGATTATGGCTACACCTTC.